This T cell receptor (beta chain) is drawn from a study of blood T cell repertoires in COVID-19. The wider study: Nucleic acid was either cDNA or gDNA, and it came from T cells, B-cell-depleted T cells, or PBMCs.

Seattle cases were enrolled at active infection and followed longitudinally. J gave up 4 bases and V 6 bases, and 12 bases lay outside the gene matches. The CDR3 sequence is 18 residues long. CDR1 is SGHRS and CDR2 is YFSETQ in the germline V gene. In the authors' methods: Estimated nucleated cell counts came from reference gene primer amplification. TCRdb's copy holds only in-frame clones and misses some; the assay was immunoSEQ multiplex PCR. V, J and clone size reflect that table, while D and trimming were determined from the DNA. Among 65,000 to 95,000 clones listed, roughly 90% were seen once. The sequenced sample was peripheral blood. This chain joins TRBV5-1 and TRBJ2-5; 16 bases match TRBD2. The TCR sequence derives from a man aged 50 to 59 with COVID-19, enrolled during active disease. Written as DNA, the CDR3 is TGCGCCAGCACCAAAGGCGGGACTAGCGGGAGGGCCAGAGAGACCCAGTACTTC. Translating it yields CASTKGGTSGRARETQYF.